The 31 T cell receptor beta chains presented below share a single source sample, sequenced in a study of T cell repertoires in cytomegalovirus infection (dated by TCRdb to the late 2010s). The sample's treatment or condition label, in plain terms: in vitro stimulation with specific CMV peptide epitopes to enrich CMV-specific T cells. For these TCRs, the target antigens are not known. Sequencing was performed on an Illumina HiSeq 1500. TCRdb redid the processing of the public reads, applying fastp at Q25 and MiXCR, and retained in-frame beta chains. Each CDR3 protein gets just one entry, which takes the most common genes and DNA from the rows behind it. The sample has about 770,000 distinct CDR3 sequences on record, about 27% of them singletons. The top ten constitute approximately 14% of the sample. The sample here was cultured CD8+ T cells from PBMCs, taken from culture after CMV antigen stimulation. These receptors all come from a human donor in good health (CMV status not recorded). Some clones in this sample may be carry-over from other donors' samples.

This clonotype was counted between two and nine times. The chain is built from TRBV7-9 and TRBJ2-7; 7 bases match TRBD2. CDR1 and CDR2 from the germline V gene are SEHNR and FQNEAQ (reference sequence). With V trimmed by 5 bases and J by 8 bases, 3 bases remained unmatched. The CDR3 is 11 residues long. The DNA of the CDR3 is TGTGCCAGCAGCCCCGGGACTAAGCAGTACTTC. It codes for CASSPGTKQYF.

The chain links TRBV4-1 to TRBJ2-7, with a weak D call TRBD1 (6 bases). Trimming removed 1 base at V and 3 bases at J, with 13 bases between. The germline CDR1 and CDR2 sequences are MGHRA and YSYEKL. The CDR3 is 15 amino acids. CDR3 sequence (DNA): TGCGCCAGCAGCCAAGTAACAGGGATTTTCTACGAGCAGTACTTC. The encoded protein is CASSQVTGIFYEQYF.

In its sample, this clonotype was seen a few times. V usage is TRBV12-3 or TRBV12-4 and J usage is TRBJ1-5, with TRBD1 identical over 9 bases. The CDR3 consists of 14 residues. With 7 bases clipped from V and 5 bases from J, the junction kept 6 bases outside the gene matches. The CDR3 coding sequence is TGTGCCAGCAATCAGGACAGGGGCGATCAGCCCCAGCATTTT. It specifies CASNQDRGDQPQHF.

This chain connects TRBV4-1 to TRBJ2-7, with TRBD1 matching over 7 bases. The CDR3 loop spans 16 amino acids. Germline V gives CDR1 MGHRA, CDR2 YSYEKL. Trimming took 0 bases from V and 3 from J; bases not matched to a gene: 8. The CDR3, as DNA: TGCGCCAGCAGCCAAGAATGGGACAGAGGCTACTACGAGCAGTACGTC. Protein sequence: CASSQEWDRGYYEQYV.

This clonotype came up a few times. The chain is built from TRBV5-1 and TRBJ1-2; TRBD1 matches at 7 bases. Germline V gives CDR1 SGHRS, CDR2 YFSETQ. Trimming took 0 bases from V and 4 from J; bases not matched to a gene: 9. The CDR3 is 16 amino acids. The CDR3 spells CASSLEWGQTTYGYTF. The CDR3 bases are TGCGCCAGCAGCTTGGAGTGGGGACAGACGACCTATGGCTACACCTTC.

This clonotype was counted ten times or more. The chain links TRBV7-8 to TRBJ2-2, with D hard to call. Trimming pared 5 bases from V and 6 bases from J, leaving 16 bases between. In germline, CDR1 is SGHVS, CDR2 FQNEAQ. CDR3 size: 15 residues. DNA of the CDR3: TGTGCCAGCAGCCCACCAATTAGGGCTTCCGGGGAGCTGTTTTTT. Its translation: CASSPPIRASGELFF.

This chain joins TRBV6-1 and TRBJ2-1; no clear D. The CDR3 spans 11 residues. Germline CDR1 reads MNHNS; CDR2 reads SASEGT. V lost 4 bases and J 10 bases, leaving 8 bases between the germline ends. The CDR3 is CASSVVGEQFF. The CDR3, as DNA: TGTGCCAGCAGTGTCGTGGGGGAGCAGTTCTTC.

The chain carries TRBV7-8 and TRBJ1-2; D is unclear. The CDR3 has 15 amino acids. V dropped 0 bases and J dropped 8 bases, with 16 bases sitting between them. Germline V gives CDR1 SGHVS, CDR2 FQNEAQ. This chain's CDR3 is CASSLAFLSQAGYTF. The CDR3 region has the DNA TGTGCCAGCAGCTTAGCGTTCTTAAGTCAAGCAGGCTACACCTTC.

This rearrangement joins TRBV13 to TRBJ1-1; D is undetermined. Per the germline V gene, CDR1 is PRHDT and CDR2 is FYEKMQ (reference sequence). Trimming pared 1 base from V and 6 bases from J, leaving 6 bases between. The CDR3 is 12 residues long. CDR3 in DNA: TGTGCCAGCAGCTTAGACTGGGCTGAAGCTTTCTTT. Its translation is CASSLDWAEAFF.

There are a few counts of this clonotype. This sequence joins TRBV12-3 or TRBV12-4 and TRBJ2-1; 9 bases agree with TRBD1. Losses at the gene ends were 5 bases for V and 6 bases for J; bases not matched to a gene: 11. This CDR3 has 16 residues. CDR3 nucleotide sequence: TGTGCCAGCAGTCCCCCGGACAGGGGTAATGGCAATGAGCAGTTCTTC. It specifies CASSPPDRGNGNEQFF.

This clonotype has a handful of counts. The gene calls are TRBV11-2 and TRBJ2-2; 12 bases align to TRBD2. The CDR3 has 16 residues. The trim removed 5 bases at V and 6 bases at J, leaving 7 bases unmatched. Germline values: CDR1 SGHAT, CDR2 FQNNGV. The CDR3 bases are TGTGCCAGCAGCAATCCTAGCGGGGGGGCCCCCGGGGAGCTGTTTTTT. As protein: CASSNPSGGAPGELFF.

The genes are TRBV9 and TRBJ2-5; tentatively, D is TRBD1 or TRBD2 (5 bases each). V lost 3 bases, J lost 2 bases, and 14 bases lay in between. This CDR3 contains 15 residues. Germline CDR1 reads SGDLS; CDR2 reads YYNGEE. The CDR3 region is CASSAGDGIQETQYF. The DNA for the CDR3 is TGTGCCAGCAGCGCCGGGGACGGAATTCAAGAGACCCAGTACTTC.

This chain joins TRBV15 and TRBJ2-3; the D gene is possibly TRBD2 (5 bases). The germline gives CDR1 LNHNV, CDR2 YYDKDF (reference sequence). The CDR3 totals 12 residues. Trimming cost V 7 bases and J 3 bases, with 8 bases left between them. DNA of the CDR3: TGTGCCACCAAGGAGGAGACAGATACGCAGTATTTT. Its translation is CATKEETDTQYF. Filled out from reference TRBV15 and TRBJ2-3, the complete variable domain reads DAMVIQNPRYQVTQFGKPVTLSCSQTLNHNVMYWYQQKSSQAPKLLFHYYDKDFNNEADTPDNFQSRRPNTSFCFLDIRSPGLGDTAMYLCATKEETDTQYFGPGTRLTVL.

This clonotype was found a few times. The V call is TRBV24-1, the J call TRBJ2-1, with 8 bases identical to TRBD1. The CDR3 consists of 14 residues. CDR1 and CDR2 from the germline V gene are KGHDR and SFDVKD. The V segment lost 5 bases and the J segment 10 bases; nucleotides outside the gene matches: 9. The CDR3: CATSGTDRVSEQFF. In nucleotides, the CDR3 is TGTGCCACCAGTGGAACGGACAGGGTGTCCGAGCAGTTCTTC.

The chain uses TRBV20-1 and TRBJ2-3, with TRBD1 matching 9 bases. Germline values: CDR1 DFQATT, CDR2 SNEGSKA (reference sequence). After removal of 6 bases from V and 4 bases from J, the junction contained 8 bases not matched to a gene. CDR3 size: 14 residues. The CDR3 protein is CSAHTGGEADTQYF. The CDR3 bases are TGCAGTGCCCATACAGGGGGCGAGGCAGATACGCAGTATTTT.

The chain links TRBV6-2 or TRBV6-3 to TRBJ2-2, with TRBD1 matching over 9 bases. The junction had 4 bases not matched to a gene; V was cut back by 4 bases and J by 1 base. In germline, CDR1 is MNHEY, CDR2 SVGEGT. CDR3 length: 16 residues. CDR3 nucleotides: TGTGCCAGCAGTTGGACGACAGGGGGGAACACCGGGGAGCTGTTTTTT. Amino acid sequence: CASSWTTGGNTGELFF.

The sample holds a few counts of this clonotype. The rearrangement uses TRBV19 and TRBJ2-7; TRBD2 might be the D (6 bases). Germline V gene data show CDR1 as LNHDA and CDR2 as SQIVND (reference sequence). Trimming took 8 bases from V and 4 from J, leaving 18 bases between them. This CDR3 has 14 residues. The CDR3 DNA reads as TGTGCCAGTTCATCCGGAATCGGGGGATACGAGCAGTACTTC. Protein sequence: CASSSGIGGYEQYF.

This clonotype came up a few times. The rearrangement uses TRBV4-1 and TRBJ2-1; possibly TRBD1 for D (6 bases). Trimming left V 0 bases short and J 4 bases short, with 22 bases between. Germline V lookup: CDR1 MGHRA, CDR2 YSYEKL. The CDR3 length is 19 residues. The CDR3 coding sequence is TGCGCCAGCAGCCAAGAAAGGGGGTTACAGATCCCCTTTTACAATGAGCAGTTCTTC. Its translation: CASSQERGLQIPFYNEQFF.

This sequence joins TRBV14 and TRBJ1-1; tentative D call: TRBD1 (6 bases). V lost 0 bases, J lost 9 bases, and 11 bases lay in between. The CDR3 contains 13 residues. Germline lookup yields CDR1 SGHDN and CDR2 FVKESK. CDR3 nucleotide sequence: TGTGCCAGCAGCCAAGAGTATGGGGGGCAAGCTTTCTTT. Translated: CASSQEYGGQAFF.

The table lists this clonotype with a few counts. The rearrangement uses TRBV29-1 and TRBJ2-7, with D unclear. There are 11 residues in the CDR3. Looked up from germline, CDR1 is SQVTM and CDR2 is ANQGSEA. Trimming removed 0 bases from V and 3 bases from J, with 3 bases in between. CDR3 sequence reads: CSVEDLYEQYF. DNA for the CDR3: TGCAGCGTTGAAGATCTCTACGAGCAGTACTTC.

The chain employs TRBV12-3 or TRBV12-4 and TRBJ1-1; the D is unclear. Trimming left V 8 bases short and J 5 bases short, with 12 bases between. This CDR3 contains 12 residues. The CDR3 loop is CASLGRVTEAFF. CDR3 nucleotide sequence: TGTGCCAGCTTGGGAAGGGTGACTGAAGCTTTCTTT.

This clonotype has ten or more counts. This sequence joins TRBV7-9 and TRBJ2-4; 10 bases agree with TRBD2. There are 16 residues in the CDR3. J was trimmed by 2 bases and V by 2 bases; bases with no gene match: 3. CDR1 SEHNR and CDR2 FQNEAQ come from the germline V gene (reference sequence). CDR3 nucleotide sequence: TGTGCCAGCAGCTTACAGCGGGGGGGGTCCAAAAACATTCAGTACTTC. It translates to CASSLQRGGSKNIQYF.

This clonotype was seen a handful of times. The CDR3: CASSDSLWENTEAFF. In nucleotides, the CDR3 is TGTGCCAGCAGTGACAGCCTCTGGGAGAACACTGAAGCTTTCTTT. The V gene is TRBV6-1, the J gene TRBJ1-1; D is undetermined. The V and J ends lost 3 bases and 1 base respectively, with 12 bases between them. CDR3 length: 15 amino acids. Looked up from germline, CDR1 is MNHNS and CDR2 is SASEGT.

With respect to this clonotype: An end of the junction differs from the germline gene, which may be a read error. The rearrangement joins TRBV11-2 to TRBJ2-1; D remains ambiguous. Germline V gene lookup returns CDR1 SGHAT and CDR2 FQNNGV. CDR3 length: 15 residues. The CDR3 region is CAGSSDGEAYNEQFF. The CDR3 DNA follows: TGTGCCGGCAGTTCAGATGGGGAAGCCTACAATGAGCAGTTCTTC.

A few counts support this clonotype. The chain has TRBV19 and TRBJ2-1; 8 bases are shared with TRBD2. The length of the CDR3 is 14 residues. Germline V lookup: CDR1 LNHDA, CDR2 SQIVND (reference sequence). Trimming removed 5 bases from V and 2 bases from J; junction bases left unmatched: 2. The CDR3 spells CASSGAGAYNEQFF. Written as DNA, the CDR3 is TGTGCCAGTAGTGGAGCGGGGGCCTACAATGAGCAGTTCTTC.

This sequence joins TRBV7-3 and TRBJ1-5; the D is unclear. V was trimmed by 5 bases and J by 4 bases, leaving 15 bases between them. CDR1 and CDR2 from the germline V gene are SGHTA and FQGTGA. There are 15 residues in the CDR3. Written as DNA, the CDR3 is TGTGCCAGCAGCCCGTCAGGAACGGGGAATCAGCCCCAGCATTTT. Its protein is CASSPSGTGNQPQHF.

The chain recombines TRBV20-1 with TRBJ1-5; 12 positions match TRBD1. CDR3 length: 19 residues. Trimming removed 6 bases from V and 8 bases from J; junction bases left unmatched: 23. Germline CDR1 is DFQATT and CDR2 is SNEGSKA (reference sequence). The CDR3 region has the DNA TGCAGTGCCACGTCATACCGGGACAGGGGGCCCAACGGTGTAAAGCCCCAGCATTTT. It translates to CSATSYRDRGPNGVKPQHF.

V and J are TRBV9 and TRBJ1-5; no firm D call. With 4 bases removed from V and 0 bases from J, the gap between germline ends came to 8 bases. The germline V gene encodes CDR1 SGDLS and CDR2 YYNGEE. The CDR3 is 14 amino acids. CDR3 sequence: CASSQTYSNQPQHF. In nucleotides, the CDR3 is TGTGCCAGCAGCCAGACCTATAGCAATCAGCCCCAGCATTTT.

This clonotype was picked up a small number of times. The chain joins TRBV6-1 to TRBJ2-7; tentative D call: TRBD1 (6 bases). Trimming shortened V by 5 bases and J by 0 bases, and 17 bases separated the two germline ends. Germline CDR1 and CDR2: MNHNS and SASEGT. The CDR3 totals 16 residues. The CDR3 loop reads CASSFGRDTISYEQYF. CDR3 sequence (DNA): TGTGCCAGCAGTTTCGGTCGGGACACTATCTCCTACGAGCAGTACTTC.

This clonotype came up a few times. The chain has TRBV5-6 and TRBJ2-7; D call uncertain. From germline, CDR1 is SGHDT and CDR2 YYEEEE. The CDR3 extends over 13 amino acids. Trimming removed 0 bases at V and 6 bases at J, with 10 bases between. The CDR3 reads CASSLVVVGEQYF. CDR3 sequence (DNA): TGTGCCAGCAGCTTGGTGGTGGTGGGCGAGCAGTACTTC. The full variable domain, with the rest looked up from reference TRBV5-6 and TRBJ2-7, is DAGVTQSPTHLIKTRGQQVTLRCSPKSGHDTVSWYQQALGQGPQFIFQYYEEEERQRGNFPDRFSGHQFPNYSSELNVNALLLGDSALYLCASSLVVVGEQYFGPGTRLTVT.

This clonotype was counted only a few times. The chain employs TRBV2 and TRBJ2-3, with 10 nucleotides matching TRBD2. Germline V lookup: CDR1 SNHLY, CDR2 FYNNEI. Trimming removed 6 bases from V and 1 base from J; junction bases left unmatched: 4. CDR3 length: 15 residues. The CDR3 sequence is CASRVAGGRTDTQYF. The CDR3 DNA sequence: TGTGCCAGCAGAGTAGCGGGGGGCCGCACAGATACGCAGTATTTT.